The 9 T cell receptor beta chains given below trace back to one sample, sequenced in a study of identical twins. MiXCR, applied by TCRdb to the 5' RACE reads, yields one record per CDR3 protein. The repertoire includes 300,000 to 350,000 distinct CDR3 sequences, roughly an eighth of them detected once, and around 7.8% sits in the top ten. The same data also contributed to another study, on yellow fever vaccine responses in identical twins.

Sequencing was carried out using CD8+ T cells sorted from blood. Source of these receptors: a woman between 18 and 30 years old in good health.

V is TRBV7-6 and J is TRBJ2-1; TRBD2 agrees at 12 bases. The CDR3 totals 17 residues. J gave up 3 bases and V 5 bases, and 8 bases lay outside the gene matches. CDR1 and CDR2 from the germline V gene are SGHVS and FNYEAQ. The CDR3 DNA reads as TGTGCCAGCAGCCCCCCTAGCGGGGGGGCCTTCTACAATGAGCAGTTCTTC. Its translation: CASSPPSGGAFYNEQFF.

This clonotype was seen a few times. The V call is TRBV9, the J call TRBJ2-1, with D tentatively TRBD2 (6 bases). Germline values: CDR1 SGDLS, CDR2 YYNGEE. The V end lost 3 bases, the J end lost 4 bases, and 14 bases lay between the germline ends. This CDR3 has 15 residues. CDR3 nucleotide sequence: TGTGCCAGCAGCGCCGGGAGCGAGGGGTACAATGAGCAGTTCTTC. Translation gives CASSAGSEGYNEQFF.

This clonotype was seen ten or more times. The chain carries TRBV7-9 and TRBJ1-4; a possible D gene is TRBD1 (6 bases). Trimming removed 8 bases at V and 8 bases at J, with 9 bases between. The CDR3 covers 11 residues. Germline V gives CDR1 SEHNR, CDR2 FQNEAQ (reference sequence). CDR3 residues: CASRDTEKLFF. The CDR3 DNA reads TGTGCCAGCCGGGACACGGAAAAACTGTTTTTT.

This clonotype was counted only a few times. The V and J genes are TRBV7-4 and TRBJ1-1; D perhaps matches TRBD1 (6 bases). CDR1 is SGHVT, CDR2 SQSDAQ, per germline. V was shortened by 6 bases and J by 6 bases, with 8 bases between the two germline ends. The CDR3 totals 11 residues. The CDR3 loop is CASRGAAEAFF. CDR3 DNA sequence: TGTGCCAGCAGGGGGGCCGCTGAAGCTTTCTTT.

This clonotype was seen more than once but under ten times. The chain is built from TRBV6-5 and TRBJ2-5; D gene uncertain. From germline, CDR1 is MNHEY and CDR2 SVGAGI. The V and J ends lost 2 bases and 9 bases respectively, with 10 bases between them. CDR3 length equals 12 residues. The CDR3 DNA reads TGTGCCAGCAGTTACGATGGAAGCGCCCAGTACTTC. Protein sequence: CASSYDGSAQYF.

V gene TRBV3-1 combines with J gene TRBJ2-5; D not resolved. V lost 0 bases, J lost 5 bases, and 7 bases lay in between. The CDR3 contains 13 residues. Germline V gives CDR1 LGHDT, CDR2 YNNKEL (reference sequence). CDR3 in amino acids: CASSQDDLETQYF. The CDR3 DNA reads as TGTGCCAGCAGCCAAGACGATTTGGAGACCCAGTACTTC.

A few counts support this clonotype. The CDR3 coding sequence is TGCGCCAGCAGCCCACAGGGGAGGACAGATACGCAGTATTTT. Amino acid sequence: CASSPQGRTDTQYF. This sequence joins TRBV4-1 and TRBJ2-3; D might be TRBD1 (7 bases). The CDR3 is 14 residues long. CDR1 is MGHRA and CDR2 is YSYEKL in the germline V gene. V shed 4 bases and J shed 3 bases, with 11 bases lying between them.

A note on this clonotype: The DNA is omitted, as the CDR3 cannot be located on it reliably, and the CDR3 follows TCRdb's listing. The chain couples TRBV2 to TRBJ2-3. The germline V gene has CDR1 SNHLY and CDR2 FYNNEI. Inclusive of both ends, the CDR3 amounts to 11 amino acids. CDR3 loop: CASILADTQYF.

The chain carries TRBV4-1 and TRBJ2-3, with D uncertain. The V end was cut by 0 bases, the J end by 4 bases, with 11 bases between. The V gene's germline CDR1 is MGHRA and CDR2 YSYEKL. The CDR3 length is 15 residues. CDR3: CASSQDPLGADTQYF. DNA of the CDR3: TGCGCCAGCAGCCAAGATCCCTTAGGCGCAGATACGCAGTATTTT.